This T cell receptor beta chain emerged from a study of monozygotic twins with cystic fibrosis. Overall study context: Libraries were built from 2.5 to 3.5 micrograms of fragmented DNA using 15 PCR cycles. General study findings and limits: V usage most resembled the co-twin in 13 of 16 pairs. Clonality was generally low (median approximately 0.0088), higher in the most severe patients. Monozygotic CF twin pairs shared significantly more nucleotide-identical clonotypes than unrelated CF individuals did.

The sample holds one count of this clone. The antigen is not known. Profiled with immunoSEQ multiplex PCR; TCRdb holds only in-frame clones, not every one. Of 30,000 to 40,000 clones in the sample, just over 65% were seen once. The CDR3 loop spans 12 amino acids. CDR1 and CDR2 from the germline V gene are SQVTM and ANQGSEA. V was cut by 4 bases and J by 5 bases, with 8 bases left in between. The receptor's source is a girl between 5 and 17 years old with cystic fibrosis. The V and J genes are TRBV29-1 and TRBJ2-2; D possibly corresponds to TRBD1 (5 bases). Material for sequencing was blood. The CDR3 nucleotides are TGCAGCGTTGTAGGGGATACCGGGGAGCTGTTTTTT. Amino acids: CSVVGDTGELFF.